Listed below are T cell receptor beta chains from one sample, sequenced in a study of long-term antiretroviral therapy in people with HIV. Sequencing used immunoSEQ multiplex PCR; TCRdb keeps in-frame clones, though not all of them. This table holds around 25,000 clones, 70% to 90% found once. The specimen comprised unsorted PBMCs, sampled 1.9 years after starting antiretroviral therapy. All receptors come from a woman aged 25 to 39 with HIV. CDR3s include the opening cysteine and the closing phenylalanine or tryptophan. The order of the fields is V gene, clone size, D gene, J gene, CDR3 protein, CDR3 DNA. A D gene is named only where the DNA matches it firmly. Size is omitted from some rows. Given values are once, few, many or a class for expanded clones.

>TRBV28|.|TRBD1|TRBJ2-7
CASYSDRGPKDEQYF
TGTGCCAGCTACTCCGACAGGGGGCCAAAAGATGAGCAGTACTTC
>TRBV2|.|TRBD2|TRBJ2-5
CASSLASGGLQETQYF
TGTGCCAGCAGTCTGGCTAGCGGGGGCTTACAAGAGACCCAGTACTTC
>TRBV11-2|.|.|TRBJ2-2
CASSFLAGELFF
TGTGCCAGCAGCTTTTTAGCCGGGGAGCTGTTTTTT
>TRBV27|.|TRBD2|TRBJ2-5
CASRPRTSGAQETQYF
TGTGCCAGCAGGCCGAGGACTAGCGGGGCCCAAGAGACCCAGTACTTC
>TRBV7-3|.|.|TRBJ2-7
CASSSTNSYEQYF
TGTGCCAGCAGCTCAACGAACTCCTACGAGCAGTACTTC
>TRBV6-6|few|TRBD1|TRBJ1-4
CASRPRGTGTNEKLFF
TGTGCCAGCCGGCCAAGAGGGACAGGCACTAATGAAAAACTGTTTTTT
>TRBV18|.|TRBD1|TRBJ2-4
CASSPRQGRENIQYF
TGTGCCAGCTCACCACGACAGGGCCGAGAAAACATTCAGTACTTC
>TRBV4-1|.|.|TRBJ1-5
CASSPLITGAGNQPQHF
TGCGCCAGCAGCCCTTTAATAACAGGAGCTGGCAATCAGCCCCAGCATTTT
>TRBV7-9|.|.|TRBJ2-6
CASSLARNSGANVLTF
TGTGCCAGCAGCTTAGCTAGGAACTCTGGGGCCAACGTCCTGACTTTC
>TRBV7-6|medium-sized|.|TRBJ2-2
CASSSGWGGEITGELFF
TGTGCCAGCAGCTCGGGCTGGGGCGGGGAGATCACCGGGGAGCTGTTTTTT
>TRBV30|.|.|TRBJ1-1
CAWRDTEAFF
TGTGCCTGGAGGGACACTGAAGCTTTCTTT
>TRBV6-5|.|.|TRBJ1-2
CASSFSQGINYGYTF
TGTGCCAGCAGTTTCTCACAGGGCATAAACTATGGCTACACCTTC